The 7 T cell receptor gamma chains below all came from one sample that was sequenced in a study of γδ T cells in repeated Plasmodium falciparum infection. TCRdb reanalysed the multiplex PCR reads with CATT. Of about 15,000 gamma-chain clones listed, under 2% are singletons. Bulk repertoires came from Vgamma9/Vdelta2+ or Vdelta2-negative gammadelta T cells flow-sorted from PBMC. The specimen sequenced was gamma-delta T cells from blood. These receptors were taken from a pool of human donors (malaria-infected and uninfected, not separated).

The sample holds a few counts of this clone. The protein recorded in TCRdb matches a much larger clone and deviates from this DNA's translation at residue 4, suggesting a read error; the protein here is obtained by translating the DNA. V usage is TRGV9 and J usage is TRGJP. The J gene comes from matching the DNA to germline here; TCRdb lacks it. This CDR3 contains 18 residues. Per the germline V gene, CDR1 is GITISATS and CDR2 is ISYDGTV (reference sequence). CDR3 sequence (DNA): TGTGCCTTGTGTGAGGTGTCCCCTCAAGAGTTGGGCAAAAAAATCAAGGTATTT. Its protein is CALCEVSPQELGKKIKVF.

This clone was seen many times. This may be a read error: a much more frequent sequence differs by one nucleotide. Different DNA sequences within this sample yield the same CDR3. This chain connects TRGV9 to TRGJP. The CDR3 has 17 amino acids. Trimming at V came to 0 bases and at J to 9 bases, leaving 8 bases not matched to a gene. Per germline, CDR1 GITISATS and CDR2 ISYDGTV (reference sequence). The CDR3 DNA is TGTGCCTTGTGGGAGGTGCAAGTCGGGTTGGGCAAAAAAATCAAGGTATTT. This codes for CALWEVQVGLGKKIKVF.

Within the sample, this clone is medium-sized (0.01 to 0.1%). The sample holds other DNA sequences that translate to the same CDR3. V is TRGV9 and J is TRGJP. CDR1 is GITISATS, CDR2 ISYDGTV, per germline (reference sequence). The CDR3 runs 17 residues. The V segment lost 5 bases and the J segment 6 bases; nucleotides outside the gene matches: 10. This CDR3 is CALWVKRTELGKKIKVF. For the CDR3, the DNA is TGTGCCTTGTGGGTAAAACGAACAGAGTTGGGCAAAAAAATCAAGGTATTT.

This clone showed up many times. The TCRdb protein, from a much larger clone, departs from this DNA's translation at residue 3, likely by read error; the protein shown derives from the DNA. This chain joins TRGV4 and TRGJ1 or TRGJ2. The CDR3 runs to 15 residues. The germline gives CDR1 EGSTGY, CDR2 YDSYTSSV. CDR3 nucleotides: TGTGCCTCCTGGGACCCTCATGCAAATTATTATAAGAAACTCTTT. Its protein is CASWDPHANYYKKLF.

Remarks on this clone: This DNA translates differently at residue 7 from the TCRdb protein, which is that of a much larger clone; a read error is likely, and the protein shown is the DNA's own translation. The chain combines TRGV9 with TRGJ1 or TRGJ2. Losses at the gene ends were 2 bases for V and 0 bases for J; bases not matched to a gene: 13. Germline CDR1 GITISATS, CDR2 ISYDGTV (reference sequence). CDR3 length: 17 amino acids. CDR3 region: CALWEAFKYQNYYKKLF. DNA of the CDR3: TGTGCCTTGTGGGAGGCCTTCAAATATCAGAATTATTATAAGAAACTCTTT.

In its sample, this clone ranks as large. This sequence may be a read error, since a much larger clone differs from it by one base. The V and J genes are TRGV9 and TRGJP. The CDR3 is 16 residues long. V shed 0 bases and J 6 bases; nucleotides not matched to a gene: 2. Germline V lookup: CDR1 GITISATS, CDR2 ISYDGTV (reference sequence). CDR3 residues: CALWEVPELGKKIKVF. The CDR3 coding sequence is TGTGCCTTGTGGGAGGTGCCAGAGTTGGGCAAAAAAATCAAGGTATTT.

This clone has only a few counts. TCRdb pairs this DNA with a much larger clone's protein that differs at residue 7, likely a read error; the protein shown was translated from the DNA. In DNA, the CDR3 is TGTGCCTTGTGGGAGGTGTGGTATGGATGCCCGAATTATTATAAGAAACTCTTT. Encoded protein: CALWEVWYGCPNYYKKLF. The chain links TRGV9 to TRGJ1 or TRGJ2. CDR1 and CDR2 (germline): GITISATS, ISYDGTV (reference sequence). The CDR3 runs to 18 residues. The V segment lost 0 bases and the J segment 0 bases; nucleotides outside the gene matches: 14.